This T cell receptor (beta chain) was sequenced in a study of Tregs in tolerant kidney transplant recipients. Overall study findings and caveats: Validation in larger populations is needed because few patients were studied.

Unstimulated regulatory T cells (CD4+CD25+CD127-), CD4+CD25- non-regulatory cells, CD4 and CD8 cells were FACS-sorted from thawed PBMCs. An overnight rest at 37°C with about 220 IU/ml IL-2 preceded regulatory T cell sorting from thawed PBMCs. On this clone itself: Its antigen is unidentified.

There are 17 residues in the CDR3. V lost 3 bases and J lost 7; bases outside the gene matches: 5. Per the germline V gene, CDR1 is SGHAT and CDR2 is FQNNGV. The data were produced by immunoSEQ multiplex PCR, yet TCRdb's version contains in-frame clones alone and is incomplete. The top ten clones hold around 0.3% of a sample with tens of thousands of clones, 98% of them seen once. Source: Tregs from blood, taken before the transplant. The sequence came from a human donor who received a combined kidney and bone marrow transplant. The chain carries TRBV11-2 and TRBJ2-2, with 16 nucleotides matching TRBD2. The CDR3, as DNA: TGTGCCAGCAGCTTGGGGACTAGCGGGAGGGCCGTCGGGGAGCTGTTTTTT. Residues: CASSLGTSGRAVGELFF.